The T cell receptor (beta chain) described here comes from a study of cytotoxic CD8 clonotypes in ibrutinib-treated CLL. Whole-study results and caveats: Ibrutinib response saw clonality rise, and progression saw it return toward baseline. Clonotypes that were public were uncommon, and they contracted or stayed stable on treatment.

Assay used: immunoSEQ multiplex PCR; TCRdb lists only in-frame clones, some missing. Here the sample spans just over 45,000 clones, approximately 69% being singletons. Comment on this clone: The antigen remains unidentified.

From germline, CDR1 is SGHVS and CDR2 FNYEAQ. This CDR3 has 14 amino acids. Unmatched junction bases numbered 9, after V lost 5 bases and J lost 8 bases. This specimen was PBMCs, taken after 12 months of ibrutinib treatment. This TCR was sampled from a human donor with chronic lymphocytic leukemia. V usage is TRBV7-6 and J usage is TRBJ1-2; TRBD1 matches 9 bases. The CDR3 here is CASSNTGGEGGYTF. DNA of the CDR3: TGTGCCAGCAGCAATACAGGGGGCGAGGGAGGCTACACCTTC.